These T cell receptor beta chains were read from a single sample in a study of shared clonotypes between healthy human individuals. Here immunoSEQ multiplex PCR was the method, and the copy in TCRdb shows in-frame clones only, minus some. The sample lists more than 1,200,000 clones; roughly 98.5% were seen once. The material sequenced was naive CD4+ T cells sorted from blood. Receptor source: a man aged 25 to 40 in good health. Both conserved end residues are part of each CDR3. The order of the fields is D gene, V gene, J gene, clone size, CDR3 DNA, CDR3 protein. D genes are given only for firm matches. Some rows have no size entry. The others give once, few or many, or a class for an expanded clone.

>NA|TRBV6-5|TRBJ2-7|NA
TGTGCCAGCAGTTACTCGGAAGGGTCCTACGAGCAGTACTTC
CASSYSEGSYEQYF
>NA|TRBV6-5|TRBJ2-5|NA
TGTGCCAGCAGTACCTTATGGGAGACCCAGTACTTC
CASSTLWETQYF
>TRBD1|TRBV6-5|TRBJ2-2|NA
TGTGCCAGCAGTCTACAGGGGGCAAACACCGGGGAGCTGTTTTTT
CASSLQGANTGELFF
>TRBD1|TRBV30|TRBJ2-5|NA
TGTGCCTGGATAACAGGGGGCCAAGAGACCCAGTACTTC
CAWITGGQETQYF
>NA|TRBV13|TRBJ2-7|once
TGTGCCAGCAGCCGCGGGACACCATCCTACGAGCAGTACTTC
CASSRGTPSYEQYF
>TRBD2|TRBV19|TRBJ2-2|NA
TGTGCCAGTACGGGGCGGACTAGCGGCGTGGGCGGGGAGCTGTTTTTT
CASTGRTSGVGGELFF
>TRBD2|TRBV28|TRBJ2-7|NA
TGTGCCAGCTGTTCCAATTTAGCGGGAGCATTTGACGAGCAGTACTTC
CASCSNLAGAFDEQYF
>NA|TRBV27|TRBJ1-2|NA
TGTGCCAGCAGTTTATCTAGGGCAGTTTCTAACTATGGCTACACCTTC
CASSLSRAVSNYGYTF
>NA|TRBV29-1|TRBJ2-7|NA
TGCAGCGTCAGACAAAGCTCCTACGAGCAGTACTTC
CSVRQSSYEQYF
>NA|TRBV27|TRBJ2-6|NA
TGTGCCAGCAGTCCTGGGGCCAACGTCCTGACTTTC
CASSPGANVLTF
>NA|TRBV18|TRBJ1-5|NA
TGTGCCAGCTCAGACCAGGGGTTTCAGCCCCAGCATTTT
CASSDQGFQPQHF
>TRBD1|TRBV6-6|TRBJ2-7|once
TGTGCCAGCAGTTACCAGACAGGGGGAAGGCTACGCGAGCAGTACTTC
CASSYQTGGRLREQYF
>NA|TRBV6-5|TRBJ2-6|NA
TGTGCCAGCAGTTCCCCAGCCTCTGGGGCCAACGTCCTGACTTTC
CASSSPASGANVLTF
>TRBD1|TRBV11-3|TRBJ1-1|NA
TGTGCCAGCAGCTCAGGGAGGGGGCTCAACACTGAAGCTTTCTTT
CASSSGRGLNTEAFF
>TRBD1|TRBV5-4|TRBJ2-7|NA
TGTGCCAGCAGCTTGGGGCTCTTCAGGGACAGGGACTCCTACGAGCAGTACTTC
CASSLGLFRDRDSYEQYF
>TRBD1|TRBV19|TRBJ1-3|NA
TGTGCCAGTAGTATCTCGGCCCTCGGACAGGCCATTACTGGAAACACCATATATTTT
CASSISALGQAITGNTIYF
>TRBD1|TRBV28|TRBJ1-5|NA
TGTGCCAGCACCCGACAGGGTGGCCAGCCCCAGCATTTT
CASTRQGGQPQHF
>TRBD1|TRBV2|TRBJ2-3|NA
TGTGCCAGCAGTCGAGAAACAGGGGGGGATACGCAGTATTTT
CASSRETGGDTQYF
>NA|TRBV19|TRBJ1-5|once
TGTGCCAGTAGCCGACCGGGGGGCGAGGCGAGCAATCAGCCCCAGCATTTT
CASSRPGGEASNQPQHF
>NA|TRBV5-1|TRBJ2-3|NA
TGCGCCAGCAGCTTGTCCGGGTGGGGCACAGATACGCAGTATTTT
CASSLSGWGTDTQYF
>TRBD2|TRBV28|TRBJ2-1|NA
TGTGCCAGCATTGCCCATCTAGCGGGAATGAATGAGCAGTTCTTC
CASIAHLAGMNEQFF
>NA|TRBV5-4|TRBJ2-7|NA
TGTGCCAGCAGCTTGGAAGGGGTTTTAGGCTACGAGCAGTACTTC
CASSLEGVLGYEQYF
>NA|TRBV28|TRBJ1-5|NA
TGTGCCAGCAGTTTTAGCGGGGTACATAGCAATCAGCCCCAGCATTTT
CASSFSGVHSNQPQHF
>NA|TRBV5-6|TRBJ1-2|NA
TGTGCCAGCAGCTCCCCGGAGGGGCCGCGGTATGGCTACACCTTC
CASSSPEGPRYGYTF
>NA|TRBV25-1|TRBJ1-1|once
TGTGCCAGCAGTGAACTGGGCGGGAACACTGAAGCTTTCTTT
CASSELGGNTEAFF
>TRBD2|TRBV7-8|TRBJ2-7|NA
TGTGCCAGCAGCAGAGGGACTAGCTACGAGCAGTACTTC
CASSRGTSYEQYF